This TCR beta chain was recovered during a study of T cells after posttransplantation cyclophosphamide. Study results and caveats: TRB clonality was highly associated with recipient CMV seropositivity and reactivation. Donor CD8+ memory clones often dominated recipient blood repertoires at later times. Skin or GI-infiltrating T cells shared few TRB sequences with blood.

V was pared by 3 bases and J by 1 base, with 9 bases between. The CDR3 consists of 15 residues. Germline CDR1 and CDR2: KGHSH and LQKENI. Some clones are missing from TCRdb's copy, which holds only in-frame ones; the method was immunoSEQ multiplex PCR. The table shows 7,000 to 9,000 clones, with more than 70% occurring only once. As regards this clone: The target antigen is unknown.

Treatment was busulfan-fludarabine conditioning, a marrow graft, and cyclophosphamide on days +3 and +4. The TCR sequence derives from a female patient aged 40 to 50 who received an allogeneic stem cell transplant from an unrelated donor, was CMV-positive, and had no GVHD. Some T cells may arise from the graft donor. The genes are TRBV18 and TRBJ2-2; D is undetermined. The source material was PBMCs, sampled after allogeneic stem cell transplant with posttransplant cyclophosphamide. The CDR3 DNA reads TGTGCCAGCTCACCGAAGACGGGGAACACCGGGGAGCTGTTTTTT. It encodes CASSPKTGNTGELFF.